The 26 T cell receptor beta chains presented below share a single source sample, sequenced in a study of beta chain features in type 1 diabetes. All of the isolated RNA was reverse transcribed, so expressed TCRB transcripts were sequenced. TCRdb's table, derived via immunoSEQ multiplex PCR, lists solely in-frame clones and lacks some. The data show roughly 500,000 clones, 11% seen once. The sequenced sample consisted of naive CD4+ T cells from blood. These receptors originate from a woman aged 18-29 years in good health.

The chain carries TRBV5-1 and TRBJ2-1, with 7 bases fitting TRBD1. Germline assignment: CDR1 SGHRS and CDR2 YFSETQ. The CDR3 runs to 19 residues. The junction had 12 bases not matched to a gene; V was cut back by 0 bases and J by 0 bases. CDR3 in DNA: TGCGCCAGCAGCTTGGTGGTAGGGGGCTCCATGAGCTCCTACAATGAGCAGTTCTTC. This sequence encodes CASSLVVGGSMSSYNEQFF.

The V gene is TRBV14, the J gene TRBJ2-4; D is uncertain. This CDR3 comprises 16 residues. Trimming pared 4 bases from V and 1 base from J, leaving 14 bases between. The germline V gene encodes CDR1 SGHDN and CDR2 FVKESK. The CDR3 DNA is TGTGCCAGCAGCCCCGCTTTATCCCGGGCCAAAAACATTCAGTACTTC. It specifies CASSPALSRAKNIQYF.

The chain combines TRBV7-2 with TRBJ2-7; possibly TRBD1 for D (6 bases). The CDR3 covers 13 residues. Trimming stripped 5 bases from V and 3 bases from J, with 11 bases between. Per germline, CDR1 SGHTA and CDR2 FQGNSA. The CDR3 protein is CASSGQPRYEQYF. For the CDR3, the DNA is TGTGCCAGCAGCGGACAGCCCCGCTACGAGCAGTACTTC. The complete variable domain, with remaining parts taken from reference TRBV7-2 and TRBJ2-7, reads GAGVSQSPSNKVTEKGKDVELRCDPISGHTALYWYRQSLGQGLEFLIYFQGNSAPDKSGLPSDRFSAERTGGSVSTLTIQRTQQEDSAVYLCASSGQPRYEQYFGPGTRLTVT.

The V call is TRBV5-4, the J call TRBJ2-1; 7 bases match TRBD2. V was clipped by 5 bases and J by 6 bases; unmatched bases: 17. The CDR3 has 17 amino acids. The germline V gene has CDR1 SGHNT and CDR2 YYREEE (reference sequence). The CDR3 spells CASRTSPLRDEGNEQFF. CDR3 sequence (DNA): TGTGCCAGCAGGACTAGCCCCTTGCGGGATGAAGGCAATGAGCAGTTCTTC.

This clone showed up just a few times. The chain carries TRBV14 and TRBJ2-3; D perhaps matches TRBD1 (6 bases). V was clipped by 6 bases and J by 2 bases, with 12 bases between them. Germline CDR1 is SGHDN and CDR2 is FVKESK. There are 14 residues in the CDR3. CDR3 sequence reads: CASRQSGATDTQYF. The CDR3 nucleotides are TGTGCCAGCAGGCAGTCAGGGGCCACAGATACGCAGTATTTT.

The rearrangement joins TRBV25-1 to TRBJ2-6, with 12 bases that match TRBD1. V trimming: 8 bases; J trimming: 2 bases; junction bases outside the gene matches: 4. Per the germline V gene, CDR1 is MGHDK and CDR2 is SYGVNS. The CDR3 totals 16 residues. DNA for the CDR3: TGTGCCAGCGGGGGGACAGGGGGCACTGGGGCCAACGTCCTGACTTTC. This sequence encodes CASGGTGGTGANVLTF.

The chain carries TRBV7-2 and TRBJ1-4, with D possibly being TRBD1 (5 bases). This CDR3 comprises 14 residues. V gave up 1 base and J gave up 6 bases, with 9 bases separating them. Germline V gene lookup returns CDR1 SGHTA and CDR2 FQGNSA. The CDR3 loop is CASSLGMGDEKLFF. The CDR3 bases are TGTGCCAGCAGCTTAGGCATGGGGGATGAAAAACTGTTTTTT.

This clone has only a few counts. This chain links TRBV5-1 with TRBJ2-1, with D hard to call. V lost 0 bases to trimming and J lost 4 bases, with 14 bases between them. The CDR3 has 16 amino acids. The germline V gene has CDR1 SGHRS and CDR2 YFSETQ. The CDR3 loop reads CASSLAIGGDYNEQFF. DNA for the CDR3: TGCGCCAGCAGCTTGGCCATAGGCGGCGATTACAATGAGCAGTTCTTC.

This clone has only a few counts. This sequence joins TRBV30 and TRBJ2-2; D perhaps matches TRBD2 (6 bases). CDR1 is GTSNPN, CDR2 SVGIG, per germline (reference sequence). This CDR3 has 14 residues. The V and J ends lost 1 base and 6 bases respectively, with 12 bases between them. The CDR3, as DNA: TGTGCCTGGAGTGCCGGGGGTTGGGCCGGGGAGCTGTTTTTT. Its protein product is CAWSAGGWAGELFF.

This clone occurred a few times. This chain uses TRBV18 with TRBJ2-1; 16 positions match TRBD2. CDR1 and CDR2 from the germline V gene are KGHSH and LQKENI. The CDR3 spans 20 residues. After removal of 3 bases from V and 1 base from J, the junction contained 9 bases not matched to a gene. The chain's CDR3 is CASSPGPGLAGGRSYNEQFF. CDR3 DNA sequence: TGTGCCAGCTCACCCGGACCGGGACTAGCGGGGGGGCGATCCTACAATGAGCAGTTCTTC.

The chain recombines TRBV23-1 with TRBJ2-7; D is ambiguous. TRBV23-1 is placed among ORFs of uncertain function. This CDR3 is built from 14 residues. Trimming pared 1 base from V and 5 bases from J, leaving 12 bases between. CDR3 bases: TGCGCCAGCAGTCAATTCCGGGTTAAGGACGAGCAGTACTTC. Its translation is CASSQFRVKDEQYF.

This clone was detected only once. The chain uses TRBV20-1 and TRBJ1-1, with a tentative D call TRBD1 (6 bases). Germline assignment: CDR1 DFQATT and CDR2 SNEGSKA (reference sequence). The CDR3 consists of 10 residues. The ends were cut back, 7 bases at V and 4 bases at J, with 7 bases in the middle. The CDR3 DNA follows: TGCAGTGTAGGGGGCACTGAAGCTTTCTTT. It encodes CSVGGTEAFF.

Many counts were recorded for this clone. The chain joins TRBV4-2 to TRBJ2-1; TRBD2 might be the D (5 bases). With 4 bases removed from V and 5 bases from J, the gap between germline ends came to 12 bases. The germline gives CDR1 LGHNA, CDR2 YNFKEQ. The CDR3 sequence is 14 residues long. The DNA for the CDR3 is TGTGCCAGCAGCCGCGGGTCGGAGGACAATGAGCAGTTCTTC. It encodes CASSRGSEDNEQFF.

The rearrangement uses TRBV7-9 and TRBJ2-1; D is perhaps TRBD1 or TRBD2 (6 bases each). Trimming stripped 8 bases from V and 6 bases from J, with 20 bases between. From germline, CDR1 is SEHNR and CDR2 FQNEAQ (reference sequence). The CDR3 consists of 15 residues. CDR3 bases: TGTGCCAGCGTTTTCGGGGGCGCCGGGCCCAATGAGCAGTTCTTC. Protein: CASVFGGAGPNEQFF.

This clone turned up a few times. The rearrangement links TRBV5-6 to TRBJ2-6; the D is unclear. Germline V gene sequence: CDR1 SGHDT, CDR2 YYEEEE. There are 13 residues in the CDR3. V was trimmed by 5 bases and J by 2 bases, leaving 5 bases between them. The CDR3 reads CASRKPGANVLTF. The CDR3 DNA follows: TGTGCCAGCAGAAAACCTGGGGCCAACGTCCTGACTTTC.

A few counts support this clone. The same CDR3 is also encoded by other DNA sequences in this sample. The gene calls are TRBV5-1 and TRBJ2-1, with D possibly TRBD2 on 5 matching bases. Per germline, CDR1 SGHRS and CDR2 YFSETQ. Trimming removed 0 bases at V and 2 bases at J, with 6 bases between. This CDR3 region has 14 residues. DNA for the CDR3: TGCGCCAGCAGCTTGGGAGGGCCCTACAATGAGCAGTTCTTC. This encodes CASSLGGPYNEQFF.

The CDR3, as DNA: TGTGCCAGCAGCGCCCAGGGACACCTAGCCAAAAACATTCAGTACTTC. Protein sequence: CASSAQGHLAKNIQYF. The chain combines TRBV2 with TRBJ2-4, with a weak D call TRBD1 (6 bases). Trimming pared 6 bases from V and 0 bases from J, leaving 15 bases between. The CDR3 extends over 16 amino acids. Germline lookup yields CDR1 SNHLY and CDR2 FYNNEI.

The chain recombines TRBV7-9 with TRBJ1-1; D call uncertain. CDR1 is SEHNR and CDR2 is FQNEAQ in the germline V gene (reference sequence). The length of the CDR3 is 15 residues. Trimming removed 5 bases from V and 0 bases from J, with 13 bases in between. CDR3 bases: TGTGCCAGCAGCACCCCCTCCGGGCTGAACACTGAAGCTTTCTTT. This codes for CASSTPSGLNTEAFF.

This clone was observed a few times. V is TRBV1 and J is TRBJ2-6; TRBD1 is taken as the D call from the table, unchecked against the DNA. TRBV1 is a pseudogene. The CDR3 consists of 20 residues. The CDR3 is CTSSQAVRQGFCSGANVLTF. CDR3 in DNA: TGCACCAGCAGCCAAGCGGTCCGACAGGGATTTTGCTCTGGGGCCAACGTCCTGACTTTC.

The rearrangement links TRBV2 to TRBJ2-7; D is unclear. CDR1 SNHLY and CDR2 FYNNEI come from the germline V gene. The CDR3 loop spans 13 amino acids. Between the trimmed V and J ends, which lost 5 bases and 6 bases, there was a span of 14 bases. CDR3 nucleotide sequence: TGTGCCAGCAGTACAGACCGGGCTTCCGAGCAGTACGTC. This encodes CASSTDRASEQYV.

J is TRBJ2-1 and V is TRBV4-2; D is unclear. The V end lost 1 base, the J end lost 7 bases, and 8 bases lay between the germline ends. The CDR3 runs to 13 residues. Germline lookup yields CDR1 LGHNA and CDR2 YNFKEQ. The CDR3 DNA sequence: TGTGCCAGCAGCCAAGTGTCCTTGAATGAGCAGTTCTTC. Its translation: CASSQVSLNEQFF.

This clone was counted a few times. The genes are TRBV11-2 and TRBJ2-7; TRBD1 matches 11 bases. Per the germline V gene, CDR1 is SGHAT and CDR2 is FQNNGV. V gave up 5 bases and J gave up 6 bases; unmatched junction bases: 9. The CDR3 loop spans 15 amino acids. The CDR3 region is CASSRKDRGPFEQYF. The DNA for the CDR3 is TGTGCCAGCAGCCGAAAGGACAGGGGGCCTTTCGAGCAGTACTTC.

The chain joins TRBV5-6 to TRBJ2-3; D uncertain. Trimming pared 4 bases from V and 0 bases from J, leaving 12 bases between. This CDR3 is built from 15 residues. Germline V lookup: CDR1 SGHDT, CDR2 YYEEEE. CDR3 amino acids: CASSDPLFSTDTQYF. CDR3 in DNA: TGTGCCAGCAGCGATCCACTCTTTAGCACAGATACGCAGTATTTT.

V is TRBV15 and J is TRBJ1-6; D unresolved. This CDR3 has 12 amino acids. Between the trimmed V and J ends, which lost 5 bases and 9 bases, there was a span of 8 bases. The germline gives CDR1 LNHNV, CDR2 YYDKDF (reference sequence). CDR3 coding DNA: TGTGCCACCAGCGGGTGGGGTTCACCCCTCCACTTT. Translation gives CATSGWGSPLHF.

This clone was recorded a few times. Different DNA sequences within this sample yield the same CDR3. The chain is built from TRBV7-2 and TRBJ1-2, with D tentatively TRBD1 (6 bases). This CDR3 has 13 amino acids. V shed 5 bases and J shed 4 bases, with 11 bases lying between them. CDR1 and CDR2 (germline): SGHTA, FQGNSA. The CDR3 loop reads CASSTTGLYGYTF. The CDR3 DNA reads TGTGCCAGCAGCACGACAGGCCTCTATGGCTACACCTTC.

This clone was seen just once. V is TRBV7-9 and J is TRBJ1-2; 9 bases line up with TRBD1. CDR3 size: 14 residues. Germline V gene lookup returns CDR1 SEHNR and CDR2 FQNEAQ (reference sequence). The V gene end was trimmed by 4 bases and the J gene end by 7 bases; junction bases not matched to a gene: 7. The CDR3 sequence is CASSSRDRVGGYTF. The CDR3 nucleotides read TGTGCCAGCAGCTCTCGGGACAGGGTGGGTGGCTACACCTTC.